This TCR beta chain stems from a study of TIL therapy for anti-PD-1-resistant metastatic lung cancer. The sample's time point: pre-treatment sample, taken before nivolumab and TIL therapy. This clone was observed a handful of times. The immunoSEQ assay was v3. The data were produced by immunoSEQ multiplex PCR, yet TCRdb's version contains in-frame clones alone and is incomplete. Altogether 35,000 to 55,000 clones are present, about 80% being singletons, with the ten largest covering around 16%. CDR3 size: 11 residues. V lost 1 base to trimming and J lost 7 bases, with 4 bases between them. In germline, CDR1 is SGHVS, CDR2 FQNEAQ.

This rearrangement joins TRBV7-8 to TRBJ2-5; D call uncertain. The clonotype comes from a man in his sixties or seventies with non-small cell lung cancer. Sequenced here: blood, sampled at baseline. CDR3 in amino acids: CASSLGGTQYF. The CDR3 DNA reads TGTGCCAGCAGCTTAGGCGGGACCCAGTACTTC.